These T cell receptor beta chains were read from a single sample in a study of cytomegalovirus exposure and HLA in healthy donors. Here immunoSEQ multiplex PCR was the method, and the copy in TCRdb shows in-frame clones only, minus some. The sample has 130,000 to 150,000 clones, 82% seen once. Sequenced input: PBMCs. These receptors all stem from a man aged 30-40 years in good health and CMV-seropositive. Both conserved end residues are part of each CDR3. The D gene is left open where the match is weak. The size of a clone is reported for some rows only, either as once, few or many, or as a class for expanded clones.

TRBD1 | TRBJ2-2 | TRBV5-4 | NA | TGTGCCAGCAGCCTAGGGACAGCTTACGGGGAGCTGTTTTTT | CASSLGTAYGELFF
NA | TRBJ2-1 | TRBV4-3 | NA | TGCGCCAGCAGCCAAGAGGGAGGGGGGCCTGGTGAGCAGTTCTTC | CASSQEGGGPGEQFF
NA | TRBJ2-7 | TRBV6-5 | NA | TGTGCCAGCAGCTACTCTAGCGAATACTACGAGCAGTACTTC | CASSYSSEYYEQYF
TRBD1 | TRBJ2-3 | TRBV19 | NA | TGTGCCAGTAGTAGACTTAGACAGGGTTCAGGTTCGGATACGCAGTATTTT | CASSRLRQGSGSDTQYF
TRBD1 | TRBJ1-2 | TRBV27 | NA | TGTGCCAGCAGTCGGGGACAGGGCCTAAACTATGGCTACACCTTC | CASSRGQGLNYGYTF
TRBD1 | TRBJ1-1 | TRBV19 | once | TGTGCCAGTAGTTCGGGACAGGGAACTGAAGCTTTCTTT | CASSSGQGTEAFF
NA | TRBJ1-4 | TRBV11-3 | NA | TGTGCCAGCAGCTTAACCTCCATCGGTGAAAAACTGTTTTTT | CASSLTSIGEKLFF
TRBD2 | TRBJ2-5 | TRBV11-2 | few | TGTGCCAGCAGCCGCCGGGAGGGGACACAAGAGACCCAGTACTTC | CASSRREGTQETQYF
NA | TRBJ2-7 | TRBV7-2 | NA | TGTGCCAGCAGCGACCGGACAAGGAGCTCCTACGAGCAGTACTTC | CASSDRTRSSYEQYF
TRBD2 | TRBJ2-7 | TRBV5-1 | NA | TGCGCCAGCAGCATAACTAGCGGGAGTTACGAGCAGTACTTC | CASSITSGSYEQYF
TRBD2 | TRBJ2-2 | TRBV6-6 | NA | TGTGCCAGCATCCCCTCGGGGGGGAACACCGGGGAGCTGTTTTTT | CASIPSGGNTGELFF
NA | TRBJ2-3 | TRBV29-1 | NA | TGCAGCGTTGAACCCAGGAGGTCTGTTAGCACAGATACGCAGTATTTT | CSVEPRRSVSTDTQYF
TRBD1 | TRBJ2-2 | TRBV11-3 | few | TGTGCCAGCAGTGAGGGGGCTTACACCGGGGAGCTGTTTTTT | CASSEGAYTGELFF
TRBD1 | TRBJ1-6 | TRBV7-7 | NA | TGTGCCAGCAGCTTAGCCAACAGGGGGCGAACGATAAGTTCACCCCTCCACTTT | CASSLANRGRTISSPLHF
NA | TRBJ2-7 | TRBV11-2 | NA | TGTGCCAGCAGCTTCAGGGTTTTGGGCGAGCAGTACTTC | CASSFRVLGEQYF
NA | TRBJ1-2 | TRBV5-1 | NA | TGCGCCAGCAGCTTTCAGGGGAACTATGGCTACACCTTC | CASSFQGNYGYTF
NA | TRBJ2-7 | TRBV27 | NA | TGTGCCAGCAGTTTCTTGGCGGGGGCTCCCTACGAGCAGTACTTC | CASSFLAGAPYEQYF
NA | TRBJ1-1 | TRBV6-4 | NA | TGTGCCAGCAAACAAAGGAACACTGAAGCTTTCTTT | CASKQRNTEAFF
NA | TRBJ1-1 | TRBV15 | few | TGTGCCACCAGCCAGGGGATGAACACTGAAGCTTTCTTT | CATSQGMNTEAFF
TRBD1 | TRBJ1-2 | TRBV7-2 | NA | TGTGCCAGCAGCCGTGGACAGGGCCTAATCTATGGCTACACCTTC | CASSRGQGLIYGYTF
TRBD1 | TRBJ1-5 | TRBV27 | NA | TGTGCCAGCAGTTACAGGGGTGGCAATCAGCCCCAGCATTTT | CASSYRGGNQPQHF
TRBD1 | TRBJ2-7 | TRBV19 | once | TGTGCCAGTAGTACCGGGACAGCATACTACGAGCAGTACTTC | CASSTGTAYYEQYF
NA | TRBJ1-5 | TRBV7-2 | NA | TGTGCCAGCAGCTTAGAAGCGTCAAAGAGTCAGCCCCAGCATTTT | CASSLEASKSQPQHF
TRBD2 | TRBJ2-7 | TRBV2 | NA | TGTGCCAGCAGTGGAGCGACTAGCGGGAACGACGAGCAGTACTTC | CASSGATSGNDEQYF
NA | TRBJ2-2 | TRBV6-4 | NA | TGTGCCAGCAGTGAAGAGGCGGAACACACCGGGGAGCTGTTTTTT | CASSEEAEHTGELFF
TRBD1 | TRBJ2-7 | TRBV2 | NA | TGTGCCACCTCGGGACAGGGGACCTACGAGCAGTACTTC | CATSGQGTYEQYF